The 17 T cell receptor beta chains in this list originate from one sample, sequenced in a study of shared clonotypes between healthy human individuals. The protocol was immunoSEQ multiplex PCR, while the TCRdb copy is restricted to in-frame clones and leaves out a portion. The table shows hundreds of thousands of clones, with 74% occurring only once. The sequenced material came from memory CD4+ T cells sorted from blood. Subset in this sample: CD45RA-negative fraction. The receptors shown here come from a woman aged 25-40 years in good health.

This clone was observed many times. J is TRBJ1-2 and V is TRBV29-1, with D perhaps TRBD1 (5 bases). The CDR3 covers 15 residues. V was clipped by 0 bases and J by 5 bases, with 16 bases between them. The germline V gene encodes CDR1 SQVTM and CDR2 ANQGSEA. The CDR3 DNA reads TGCAGCGTTGAAGACAGGGAATTACCCCTGTATGGCTACACCTTC. Translation: CSVEDRELPLYGYTF. Variable domain in full (rest from reference TRBV29-1 and TRBJ1-2): SAVISQKPSRDICQRGTSLTIQCQVDSQVTMMFWYRQQPGQSLTLIATANQGSEATYESGFVIDKFPISRPNLTFSTLTVSNMSPEDSSIYLCSVEDRELPLYGYTFGSGTRLTVV.

This chain connects TRBV27 to TRBJ2-7, with 9 bases aligning to TRBD2. CDR3 length: 14 amino acids. V lost 5 bases, J lost 3 bases, and 5 bases stayed unmatched. CDR1 is MNHEY, CDR2 SMNVEV, per germline (reference sequence). The CDR3 loop is CASSLQAGGYEQYF. The DNA for the CDR3 is TGTGCCAGCAGTCTCCAAGCGGGAGGCTACGAGCAGTACTTC.

This chain connects TRBV18 to TRBJ1-1; D is ambiguous. Trimming left V 4 bases short and J 1 base short, with 10 bases between. Germline V CDR1 and CDR2: KGHSH, LQKENI. The CDR3 sequence is 14 residues long. In DNA form, the CDR3 reads TGTGCCAGCTCACTTAGTATCAAGAACACTGAAGCTTTCTTT. As protein: CASSLSIKNTEAFF. The whole variable domain, remainder taken from reference TRBV18 and TRBJ1-1, is NAGVMQNPRHLVRRRGQEARLRCSPMKGHSHVYWYRQLPEEGLKFMVYLQKENIIDESGMPKERFSAEFPKEGPSILRIQQVVRGDSAAYFCASSLSIKNTEAFFGQGTRLTVV.

This clone appeared a single time. The CDR3 DNA reads as TGTGCCAGCAGCGTAGAATGGGGCGGGAATGAGCAGTTCTTC. Translation: CASSVEWGGNEQFF. The chain joins TRBV9 to TRBJ2-1; D may be TRBD1 or TRBD2 (5 bases each). This CDR3 has 14 amino acids. The V gene lost 0 bases and the J gene lost 7 bases, with 11 bases spanning the gap. CDR1 and CDR2 (germline): SGDLS, YYNGEE.

This chain's CDR3 is CASRTGTGVMNTEAFF. The CDR3 DNA is TGTGCCAGCAGAACCGGGACAGGGGTAATGAACACTGAAGCTTTCTTT. The chain recombines TRBV7-2 with TRBJ1-1; 10 positions agree with TRBD1. This CDR3 has 16 residues. Trimming took 6 bases from V and 0 from J; bases not matched to a gene: 7. Germline loops: CDR1 SGHTA, CDR2 FQGNSA.

The chain carries TRBV7-9 and TRBJ2-1; D remains ambiguous. The CDR3 has 12 amino acids. Germline V gene sequence: CDR1 SEHNR, CDR2 FQNEAQ (reference sequence). Trimming cost V 11 bases and J 7 bases, with 15 bases left between them. CDR3 DNA: TGTGCCTGCCCGCAGATTGTAAATGAGCAGTTCTTC. Its translation is CACPQIVNEQFF.

This clone was recorded once. The genes are TRBV2 and TRBJ1-4, with 7 bases aligning to TRBD1. The CDR3 has 13 residues. CDR1 and CDR2 from the germline V gene are SNHLY and FYNNEI. V shed 4 bases, J shed 8 bases, and the junction held 4 bases outside the gene matches. The CDR3 bases are TGTGCCAGCAGTGGACCCAGGGGGGAAAAACTGTTTTTT. Encoded protein: CASSGPRGEKLFF. The full variable domain, completed using reference TRBV2 and TRBJ1-4, is EPEVTQTPSHQVTQMGQEVILRCVPISNHLYFYWYRQILGQKVEFLVSFYNNEISEKSEIFDDQFSVERPDGSNFTLKIRSTKLEDSAMYFCASSGPRGEKLFFGSGTQLSVL.

The chain uses TRBV7-8 and TRBJ2-3, with D perhaps TRBD1 or TRBD2 (6 bases each). CDR3 length equals 19 residues. V was clipped by 4 bases and J by 0 bases, with 23 bases between them. CDR1 is SGHVS, CDR2 FQNEAQ, per germline. CDR3 loop: CASSSRRGLPRVSTDTQYF. As DNA, the CDR3 is TGTGCCAGCAGCTCGCGACGGGGGCTACCGAGGGTTAGCACAGATACGCAGTATTTT.

The count of this clone is one. This sequence joins TRBV10-2 and TRBJ1-1; 7 bases line up with TRBD1. CDR1 and CDR2 from the germline V gene are WSHSY and SAAADI. The trim removed 7 bases at V and 6 bases at J, leaving 5 bases unmatched. The CDR3 covers 12 residues. The CDR3 loop reads CASTFDRAEAFF. CDR3 bases: TGCGCCAGCACCTTCGACAGGGCTGAAGCTTTCTTT.

The CDR3 DNA sequence: TGCGCCAGCAGCTTGGCGGACGGACTCTATGGCTACACCTTC. Residues: CASSLADGLYGYTF. The chain employs TRBV5-1 and TRBJ1-2, with D unclear. The CDR3 has 14 amino acids. The germline gives CDR1 SGHRS, CDR2 YFSETQ. Trimming shortened V by 0 bases and J by 4 bases, and 10 bases separated the two germline ends.

The V call is TRBV5-4, the J call TRBJ2-1; 9 positions agree with TRBD2. The CDR3 runs to 15 residues. Germline CDR1 reads SGHNT; CDR2 reads YYREEE (reference sequence). Trimming removed 3 bases from V and 5 bases from J; junction bases left unmatched: 6. The CDR3, as DNA: TGTGCCAGCAGCTCCAAGCGGGAGGTAAACAATGAGCAGTTCTTC. Protein sequence: CASSSKREVNNEQFF.

V usage is TRBV7-2 and J usage is TRBJ2-7; D is possibly TRBD2 (6 bases). Looked up from germline, CDR1 is SGHTA and CDR2 is FQGNSA. V lost 4 bases and J 5 bases, leaving 15 bases between the germline ends. The CDR3 is 14 residues long. The CDR3 region has the DNA TGTGCCAGCAGCTCCAGACTAGAAGCCGACGAGCAGTACTTC. Amino acids: CASSSRLEADEQYF.

This chain links TRBV29-1 with TRBJ1-2, with D unclear. V dropped 5 bases and J dropped 7 bases, with 8 bases sitting between them. The germline CDR1 and CDR2 sequences are SQVTM and ANQGSEA. The CDR3 runs to 10 residues. CDR3 sequence reads: CSVYDLGYTF. DNA for the CDR3: TGCAGCGTTTACGACCTTGGCTACACCTTC. The variable domain in full, completed from reference TRBV29-1 and TRBJ1-2, reads SAVISQKPSRDICQRGTSLTIQCQVDSQVTMMFWYRQQPGQSLTLIATANQGSEATYESGFVIDKFPISRPNLTFSTLTVSNMSPEDSSIYLCSVYDLGYTFGSGTRLTVV.

The chain joins TRBV2 to TRBJ2-5; D perhaps matches TRBD1 (5 bases). V was shortened by 5 bases and J by 0 bases, with 19 bases between the two germline ends. Per germline, CDR1 SNHLY and CDR2 FYNNEI. This CDR3 is built from 17 residues. The CDR3 DNA reads as TGTGCCAGCAGTCCCGGTGGGGCAATTGGGTACCAAGAGACCCAGTACTTC. This encodes CASSPGGAIGYQETQYF.

The chain is built from TRBV9 and TRBJ1-2, with D perhaps matching TRBD1 (5 bases). Germline lookup yields CDR1 SGDLS and CDR2 YYNGEE. There are 13 residues in the CDR3. V was pared by 6 bases and J by 7 bases, with 16 bases between. The CDR3 region has the DNA TGTGCCAGCACCCCGGGAGGGGTAAGTGGCTACACCTTC. Protein sequence: CASTPGGVSGYTF. The complete variable domain, with remaining parts taken from reference TRBV9 and TRBJ1-2, reads DSGVTQTPKHLITATGQRVTLRCSPRSGDLSVYWYQQSLDQGLQFLIQYYNGEERAKGNILERFSAQQFPDLHSELNLSSLELGDSALYFCASTPGGVSGYTFGSGTRLTVV.

The chain links TRBV10-2 to TRBJ2-7; 9 nucleotides match TRBD1. Germline trimming cut 7 bases from V and 2 bases from J; bases unmatched to any gene: 6. Germline V gene lookup returns CDR1 WSHSY and CDR2 SAAADI. There are 14 residues in the CDR3. The CDR3 DNA sequence: TGCGCCAGCAAGGAGGGACAGGGTCCCTACGAGCAGTACTTC. It is translated as CASKEGQGPYEQYF.

The CDR3 region is CASTGGRSGSNQPQHF. The DNA for the CDR3 is TGTGCCAGCACTGGAGGACGCTCCGGTAGCAATCAGCCCCAGCATTTT. The chain uses TRBV2 and TRBJ1-5; D unresolved. CDR1 and CDR2 from the germline V gene are SNHLY and FYNNEI. The CDR3 spans 16 residues. Trimming removed 7 bases from V and 0 bases from J, with 16 bases in between.